The clone carrying this T cell receptor beta chain was picked up a small number of times. Its antigen is unknown. The CDR3 consists of 12 residues. Germline CDR1 reads MNHNS; CDR2 reads SASEGT. Deletions cut 6 bases from V and 8 bases from J, with 10 bases between. The data originate from a study of beta chain features in type 1 diabetes. About the research overall: The study found patients and healthy donors alike in age, gender and cell yields. Overall study results and limits: There was a moderate but significant shortening of TCRB CDR3s in all four CD4+ subsets of Type 1 diabetes patients. Insertions at VDJ junctions were less frequent in type 1 diabetes patients. These patients also deleted more nucleotides at the same junctions. A cDNA-based sequencing approach could over-represent cells with high TCR expression.

Expressed TCRB transcripts were sequenced because the isolated RNA had all been reverse transcribed beforehand. Measured with immunoSEQ multiplex PCR; TCRdb has only the in-frame clones, and not every one. The table lists 130,000 or so clones, around 17% of them singletons. Sequenced input: central memory CD4+ T cells from blood. This sequence joins TRBV6-1 and TRBJ1-4; D is perhaps TRBD1 (5 bases). The receptor's source is a man aged 25 to 40 with type 1 diabetes. In DNA, the CDR3 is TGTGCCAGCAGAGGACATGAGGAAAAACTGTTTTTT. It specifies CASRGHEEKLFF.